A selection of T cell receptor beta chains follows, all from one sample in a study of shared T cell receptors in the human thymus. Using immunoSEQ multiplex PCR, the repertoire was profiled, and TCRdb retains in-frame clones only, with some absent. This sample carries hundreds of thousands of clones, approximately 83% of them seen once, and the ten largest clones take roughly 0.01%. These data were also filed under a second study, of human thymus T cells.

The specimen was thymocytes. All receptors come from a girl younger than two with a congenital heart defect. Both conserved end residues are part of each CDR3. Each record gives: V gene, clone size, J gene, D gene, CDR3 protein, CDR3 DNA. D genes are given only for firm matches. Some rows mark clone size as missing; the rest say once, few, many or name a class of expanded clone.

TRBV7-9,-,TRBJ2-1,-,CASSLPIYGPGNEQFF,TGTGCCAGCAGCCTACCAATTTACGGTCCAGGCAATGAGCAGTTCTTC
TRBV7-9,-,TRBJ2-5,-,CASSLETVRWETQYF,TGTGCCAGCAGCTTAGAGACTGTTCGCTGGGAGACCCAGTACTTC
TRBV29-1,-,TRBJ1-4,-,CSVAGRGNEKLFF,TGCAGCGTTGCCGGCAGGGGAAATGAAAAACTGTTTTTT
TRBV14,-,TRBJ2-1,-,CASSQENREDNEQFF,TGTGCCAGCAGCCAAGAAAACAGGGAAGACAATGAGCAGTTCTTC
TRBV13,-,TRBJ1-1,-,CASSPLRTEAFF,TGTGCCAGCAGCCCGCTGAGGACTGAAGCTTTCTTT
TRBV6-6,once,TRBJ2-7,-,CASRLTRLYEQYF,TGTGCCAGCAGACTTACCAGGCTCTACGAGCAGTACTTC
TRBV18,-,TRBJ2-2,-,CASSNQIFRVIDTGELFF,TGTGCCAGCTCCAACCAGATCTTCAGGGTGATCGACACCGGGGAGCTGTTTTTT
TRBV5-5,-,TRBJ2-3,TRBD2,CASSPDRWTSGDQDTQYF,TGTGCCAGCAGCCCCGACCGATGGACTAGCGGGGATCAAGATACGCAGTATTTT
TRBV6-4,-,TRBJ2-7,TRBD2,CASSASSGGFGEQYF,TGTGCCAGCAGTGCTTCTAGCGGGGGGTTCGGGGAGCAGTACTTC
TRBV27,-,TRBJ1-1,-,CASTELGGNTEAFF,TGTGCCAGCACCGAACTGGGGGGGAACACTGAAGCTTTCTTT
TRBV5-4,-,TRBJ1-2,TRBD1,CASSPPYRGAPVYGYTF,TGTGCCAGCAGCCCGCCCTACAGGGGCGCTCCTGTCTATGGCTACACCTTC
TRBV5-5,-,TRBJ1-3,TRBD1,CASSRTGGAIYSGNTIYF,TGTGCCAGCAGCCGGACAGGGGGCGCGATCTACTCTGGAAACACCATATATTTT
TRBV5-6,few,TRBJ1-2,-,CASSPYKSRSGRPNYGYTF,TGTGCCAGCAGCCCCTACAAAAGTCGGTCGGGGAGGCCTAACTATGGCTACACCTTC
TRBV30,few,TRBJ1-4,-,CACPAIPSTNEKLFF,TGTGCCTGCCCCGCGATCCCCTCAACTAATGAAAAACTGTTTTTT
TRBV9,-,TRBJ1-6,-,CASSGGGGTEGYPLHF,TGTGCCAGCAGCGGAGGGGGGGGGACGGAGGGGTACCCCCTCCACTTT
TRBV4-2,few,TRBJ1-1,-,CASSQPDPHLGPEAFF,TGTGCCAGCAGCCAACCCGACCCTCACCTGGGCCCTGAAGCTTTCTTT
TRBV14,-,TRBJ2-7,TRBD1,CASSRRTDRDYEQYF,TGTGCCAGCAGCCGCCGGACGGACAGGGACTACGAGCAGTACTTC
TRBV10-1,-,TRBJ1-1,-,CANPQGNLAEAFF,TGCGCCAACCCGCAGGGGAACCTGGCTGAAGCTTTCTTT
TRBV4-3,few,TRBJ1-4,TRBD1,CASSRQGFTTNEKLFF,TGCGCCAGCAGCCGACAGGGTTTTACAACTAATGAAAAACTGTTTTTT
TRBV28,-,TRBJ1-3,TRBD1,CASSTRDRLGNTIYF,TGTGCCAGCAGTACCCGGGACAGGCTAGGAAACACCATATATTTT
TRBV19,once,TRBJ1-6,TRBD1,CASRGTGSSYNSPLHF,TGTGCCAGTAGGGGGACAGGAAGCTCCTATAATTCACCCCTCCACTTT
TRBV7-9,-,TRBJ2-7,-,CASSDETDPYEQYF,TGTGCCAGCAGCGACGAGACAGACCCCTACGAGCAGTACTTC
TRBV5-6,-,TRBJ1-4,TRBD1,CASSLRDSSEKLFF,TGTGCCAGCAGCTTAAGGGACAGCAGTGAAAAACTGTTTTTT
TRBV19,-,TRBJ1-5,TRBD1,CASSSRAGQASNQPQHF,TGTGCCAGTAGTTCGAGGGCTGGACAGGCAAGCAATCAGCCCCAGCATTTT
TRBV5-1,-,TRBJ2-3,-,CASSLAPGTQYF,TGCGCCAGCAGCTTGGCTCCGGGTACGCAGTATTTT
TRBV19,-,TRBJ1-2,-,CASRPVGYTF,TGTGCCAGTCGCCCGGTTGGCTACACCTTC
TRBV9,few,TRBJ1-6,TRBD1,CASSPGQGRGPGYNSPLHF,TGTGCCAGCAGCCCCGGACAGGGCCGTGGCCCAGGCTATAATTCACCCCTCCACTTT
TRBV7-9,-,TRBJ2-1,-,CASSLGWVSLEDNEQFF,TGTGCCAGCAGCTTAGGATGGGTTTCTCTGGAGGACAATGAGCAGTTCTTC
TRBV5-6,once,TRBJ2-3,TRBD2,CASRGGTSANTDTQYF,TGTGCCAGCAGGGGTGGGACTAGCGCGAACACAGATACGCAGTATTTT
TRBV25-1,-,TRBJ1-3,-,CASSGSGEWWLGNTIYF,TGTGCCAGCAGTGGGTCCGGGGAGTGGTGGCTAGGAAACACCATATATTTT
TRBV5-6,-,TRBJ1-2,TRBD1,CASSPFFQGVIGYTF,TGTGCCAGCAGCCCCTTTTTTCAGGGGGTTATTGGCTACACCTTC
TRBV29-1,-,TRBJ1-1,-,CSVVEGSNTEAFF,TGCAGCGTTGTGGAGGGATCGAACACTGAAGCTTTCTTT
TRBV7-9,-,TRBJ2-1,TRBD1,CASSHRTGQGNNEQFF,TGTGCCAGCAGCCATAGGACGGGACAGGGGAACAATGAGCAGTTCTTC
TRBV11-3,-,TRBJ1-1,-,CASTCPNMNTEAFF,TGTGCCAGCACCTGCCCCAACATGAACACTGAAGCTTTCTTT
TRBV5-1,-,TRBJ1-1,TRBD1,CASSLSTGMNTEAFF,TGCGCCAGCAGCTTATCGACAGGGATGAACACTGAAGCTTTCTTT
TRBV28,-,TRBJ1-3,-,CASSTPAVSGNTIYF,TGTGCCAGCAGCACCCCAGCGGTCTCTGGAAACACCATATATTTT
TRBV29-1,-,TRBJ1-2,-,CSVGAQGNNGYTF,TGCAGCGTGGGGGCGCAGGGGAACAATGGCTACACCTTC
TRBV10-3,-,TRBJ1-4,-,CAISDEDSPRGEKLFF,TGTGCCATCAGTGACGAAGACAGCCCCCGAGGTGAAAAACTGTTTTTT
TRBV5-1,few,TRBJ2-2,TRBD2,CASSLANLASGVATGELFF,TGCGCCAGCAGCTTGGCCAATTTGGCTAGCGGGGTGGCCACCGGGGAGCTGTTTTTT
TRBV11-2,few,TRBJ1-2,TRBD1,CASSGTEDNYGYTF,TGTGCCAGCAGCGGGACAGAAGATAACTATGGCTACACCTTC
TRBV27,-,TRBJ2-7,-,CASSLTPNREAYEQYF,TGTGCCAGCAGTCTAACGCCCAACAGGGAAGCCTACGAGCAGTACTTC
TRBV10-3,-,TRBJ2-7,-,CASSRVSGGRRAFCEQYF,TGTGCCTCAAGCAGGGTGTCGGGTGGGCGTCGGGCTTTCTGCGAGCAGTACTTC
TRBV11-2,-,TRBJ2-6,-,CASRPERSGANVLTF,TGTGCCAGCAGACCAGAACGCTCTGGGGCCAACGTCCTGACTTTC
TRBV5-5,few,TRBJ2-5,-,CASSLYRGAETQYF,TGTGCCAGCAGCTTGTACCGGGGGGCGGAGACCCAGTACTTC
TRBV5-1,once,TRBJ1-2,-,CASRGAPYGYTF,TGCGCCAGCAGGGGGGCCCCCTATGGCTACACCTTC
TRBV30,once,TRBJ2-7,-,CAWIARPPYEQYF,TGTGCCTGGATTGCGCGGCCTCCCTACGAGCAGTACTTC
TRBV7-8,-,TRBJ2-3,-,CASSPALISTDTQYF,TGTGCCAGCAGCCCCGCCCTAATAAGCACAGATACGCAGTATTTT
TRBV19,-,TRBJ2-6,TRBD1,CASSLNSGTGVTSGANVLTF,TGTGCCAGTAGTCTAAACTCCGGGACAGGGGTCACTTCTGGGGCCAACGTCCTGACTTTC